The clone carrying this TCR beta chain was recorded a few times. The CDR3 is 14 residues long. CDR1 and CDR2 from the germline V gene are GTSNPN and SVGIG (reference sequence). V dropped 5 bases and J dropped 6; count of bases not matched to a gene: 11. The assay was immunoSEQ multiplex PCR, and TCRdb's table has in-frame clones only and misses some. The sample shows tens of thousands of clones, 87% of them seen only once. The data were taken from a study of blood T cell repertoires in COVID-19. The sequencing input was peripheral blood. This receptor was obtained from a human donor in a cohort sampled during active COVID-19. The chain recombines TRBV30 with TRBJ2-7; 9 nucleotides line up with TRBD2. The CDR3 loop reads CAWATGLAFTEQYF. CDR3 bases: TGTGCCTGGGCGACGGGACTAGCCTTCACCGAGCAGTACTTC.